This passage covers 32 T cell receptor beta chains from one sample sequenced in a study of cytomegalovirus exposure and HLA in healthy donors (dated by TCRdb to about 2017). The library was produced with the immunoSEQ multiplex PCR assay. The multiplex PCR relied on a mix of 60 forward primers for TCR Vbeta segments and 13 reverse primers for TCR Jbeta segments. The table was pulled from immuneACCESS by TCRdb, which kept in-frame rearrangements only. Such tables lose some clones; where checked, under half of the loss comes from unresolved V genes, and the rest has no known cause. In this sample the table shows fewer than 150,000 clones, roughly 75% of which occur a single time. Roughly 2% of the sample is taken by the ten largest. Sequenced input: PBMCs. These TCRs come from a young man in good health and CMV-seronegative.

The chain is built from TRBV18 and TRBJ2-2; 8 nucleotides line up with TRBD1. The CDR3 runs to 15 residues. V lost 1 base and J lost 5; bases outside the gene matches: 3. Looked up from germline, CDR1 is KGHSH and CDR2 is LQKENI. CDR3 DNA sequence: TGTGCCAGCTCACCACGGCAGGGGGCAACCGGGGAGCTGTTTTTT. Protein product: CASSPRQGATGELFF.

The chain couples TRBV29-1 to TRBJ1-2; D not certain. CDR1 is SQVTM and CDR2 is ANQGSEA in the germline V gene. V lost 6 bases and J lost 0, with 5 bases in between. The CDR3 covers 11 residues. CDR3 in DNA: TGCAGCGTCCCCGCTAACTATGGCTACACCTTC. Translated, it gives CSVPANYGYTF.

The V and J genes are TRBV5-1 and TRBJ2-5; perhaps TRBD2 as D (5 bases). CDR3 length: 15 amino acids. The germline V and J ends were trimmed by 1 base and 2 bases, with 12 bases remaining between them. Germline CDR1 SGHRS, CDR2 YFSETQ. The CDR3 region is CASSLTGRVQETQYF. CDR3 in DNA: TGCGCCAGCAGCTTGACGGGGAGAGTACAAGAGACCCAGTACTTC.

The chain employs TRBV29-1 and TRBJ2-5; D remains ambiguous. V gave up 6 bases and J gave up 3 bases, with 14 bases separating them. Per germline, CDR1 SQVTM and CDR2 ANQGSEA. The length of the CDR3 is 13 residues. The CDR3 DNA sequence: TGCAGCGTCGCTCGACCGGGTAAAGAGACCCAGTACTTC. As protein: CSVARPGKETQYF.

This chain connects TRBV28 to TRBJ2-1; 7 bases map to TRBD2. With V trimmed by 5 bases and J by 4 bases, 8 bases remained unmatched. Per germline, CDR1 MDHEN and CDR2 SYDVKM. This CDR3 spans 15 amino acids. The CDR3 protein is CASSKTSVSYNEQFF. CDR3 bases: TGTGCCAGCAGTAAAACTAGCGTTTCATACAATGAGCAGTTCTTC.

This chain connects TRBV7-9 to TRBJ1-2, with 7 nucleotides matching TRBD1. CDR1 is SEHNR and CDR2 is FQNEAQ in the germline V gene (reference sequence). The ends lost 1 base at V and 5 bases at J; junction bases unmatched: 4. CDR3 length: 14 residues. In nucleotides, the CDR3 is TGTGCCAGCAGCTTAGTGGCACAGGGGTATGGCTACACCTTC. It yields the protein CASSLVAQGYGYTF.

The chain combines TRBV5-4 with TRBJ2-3, with D maybe TRBD2 (5 bases). The CDR3 has 16 residues. The V gene lost 4 bases and the J gene lost 0 bases, with 15 bases spanning the gap. Germline CDR1 reads SGHNT; CDR2 reads YYREEE (reference sequence). DNA for the CDR3: TGTGCCAGCAGCGAAACGACCGGGAAGAGCACAGATACGCAGTATTTT. The encoded protein is CASSETTGKSTDTQYF.

V is TRBV15 and J is TRBJ1-5; D might be TRBD1 (6 bases). CDR1 and CDR2 from the germline V gene are LNHNV and YYDKDF (reference sequence). V lost 3 bases to trimming and J lost 1 base, with 19 bases between them. There are 18 residues in the CDR3. This CDR3 reads CATSSGGRTELSNQPQHF. CDR3 DNA sequence: TGTGCCACCAGCAGTGGGGGTCGGACAGAATTAAGCAATCAGCCCCAGCATTTT.

This clone has more than one count but fewer than ten. The chain uses TRBV7-9 and TRBJ2-1, with 11 bases fitting TRBD2. V gave up 5 bases and J gave up 6 bases; unmatched junction bases: 6. This CDR3 has 15 residues. From germline, CDR1 is SEHNR and CDR2 FQNEAQ (reference sequence). In DNA form, the CDR3 reads TGTGCCAGCAGCCGTACGGGGACTAGCGGCAATGAGCAGTTCTTC. Translation gives CASSRTGTSGNEQFF.

The CDR3 loop reads CASSTRVPNEQFF. CDR3 nucleotides: TGTGCCAGCAGCACTAGGGTTCCAAATGAGCAGTTCTTC. The V and J genes are TRBV7-8 and TRBJ2-1; weak D call: TRBD2 (5 bases). V was shortened by 5 bases and J by 7 bases, with 12 bases between the two germline ends. The CDR3 contains 13 residues. From germline, CDR1 is SGHVS and CDR2 FQNEAQ.

This clone was seen only a few times. This sequence joins TRBV9 and TRBJ1-1, with 7 positions matching TRBD1. Germline V gene sequence: CDR1 SGDLS, CDR2 YYNGEE. CDR3 length equals 15 residues. The J segment lost 0 bases and the V segment lost 0 bases, leaving 2 bases of the junction unmatched. The DNA for the CDR3 is TGTGCCAGCAGCGTAGAGGGACAGTTGAACACTGAAGCTTTCTTT. It is translated as CASSVEGQLNTEAFF.

J is TRBJ1-5 and V is TRBV28; tentative D call: TRBD1 (5 bases). Trimming cost V 5 bases and J 1 base, with 18 bases left between them. This CDR3 is 17 amino acids long. Per the germline V gene, CDR1 is MDHEN and CDR2 is SYDVKM. The CDR3 DNA follows: TGTGCCAGCAGTCTCCCCCTCGGGAGGGGAAGCAATCAGCCCCAGCATTTT. Encoded protein: CASSLPLGRGSNQPQHF.

This clone was observed a single time. This chain connects TRBV6-1 to TRBJ2-3; a possible D gene is TRBD2 (7 bases). This CDR3 comprises 15 residues. Trimming removed 4 bases from V and 6 bases from J, with 17 bases in between. Germline CDR1 MNHNS, CDR2 SASEGT. The CDR3, as DNA: TGTGCCAGCAGTGCGGTTTGGGGGGGCAGGGATACGCAGTATTTT. The encoded protein is CASSAVWGGRDTQYF.

The rearrangement links TRBV25-1 to TRBJ2-2; 12 bases agree with TRBD1. V was clipped by 3 bases and J by 6 bases; unmatched bases: 8. Germline CDR1 is MGHDK and CDR2 is SYGVNS. The CDR3 is made up of 17 amino acids. The CDR3 reads CASSDFGGTGGSGELFF. Written as DNA, the CDR3 is TGTGCCAGCAGTGATTTTGGGGGGACAGGGGGCTCCGGGGAGCTGTTTTTT. The complete variable domain, with remaining parts taken from reference TRBV25-1 and TRBJ2-2, reads EADIYQTPRYLVIGTGKKITLECSQTMGHDKMYWYQQDPGMELHLIHYSYGVNSTEKGDLSSESTVSRIRTEHFPLTLESARPSHTSQYLCASSDFGGTGGSGELFFGEGSRLTVL.

CDR3 DNA sequence: TGCAGCGTAGATAGGGGGGGGAACACTGAAGCTTTCTTT. It translates to CSVDRGGNTEAFF. The chain couples TRBV29-1 to TRBJ1-1; a possible D gene is TRBD1 (6 bases). V was cut by 6 bases and J by 1 base, with 12 bases left in between. Germline lookup yields CDR1 SQVTM and CDR2 ANQGSEA. The CDR3 is 13 amino acids.

With regard to this clone: The identical CDR3 is also encoded by other nucleotide sequences in the sample. The chain recombines TRBV28 with TRBJ1-2, with TRBD1 as a possible D gene (5 bases). With 1 base removed from V and 4 bases from J, the gap between germline ends came to 13 bases. The germline CDR1 and CDR2 sequences are MDHEN and SYDVKM. This CDR3 contains 15 residues. This CDR3 reads CASSLSGTGVYGYTF. The CDR3 nucleotides are TGTGCCAGCAGTTTATCAGGCACAGGCGTCTATGGCTACACCTTC.

This clone appeared once. V and J are TRBV6-1 and TRBJ2-7; 7 bases fit TRBD2. CDR1 and CDR2 (germline): MNHNS, SASEGT. The CDR3 consists of 15 residues. The J segment lost 1 base and the V segment lost 4 bases, leaving 7 bases of the junction unmatched. The CDR3 DNA is TGTGCCAGCAGTGCTCTAGCGGTTCTATCCTACGAGCAGTACTTC. The encoded protein is CASSALAVLSYEQYF.

This rearrangement joins TRBV10-2 to TRBJ2-2; TRBD2 agrees at 9 bases. Per the germline V gene, CDR1 is WSHSY and CDR2 is SAAADI. Losses at the gene ends were 6 bases for V and 0 bases for J; bases not matched to a gene: 8. The CDR3 contains 17 residues. CDR3 nucleotides: TGCGCCAGCAGCGCGGGAATAGCGGGGGCGAACACCGGGGAGCTGTTTTTT. Translated: CASSAGIAGANTGELFF.

V usage is TRBV7-2 and J usage is TRBJ1-6; 7 nucleotides line up with TRBD1. V gave up 5 bases and J gave up 4 bases; unmatched junction bases: 8. Germline V gene sequence: CDR1 SGHTA, CDR2 FQGNSA. The length of the CDR3 is 16 residues. The CDR3 bases are TGTGCCAGCAGCCCCCGGACAGGTGCTTATAATTCACCCCTCCACTTT. This encodes CASSPRTGAYNSPLHF. Full variable domain (remainder filled in from reference TRBV7-2 and TRBJ1-6): GAGVSQSPSNKVTEKGKDVELRCDPISGHTALYWYRQSLGQGLEFLIYFQGNSAPDKSGLPSDRFSAERTGGSVSTLTIQRTQQEDSAVYLCASSPRTGAYNSPLHFGNGTRLTVT.

J is TRBJ2-7 and V is TRBV7-8; possibly TRBD1 for D (6 bases). Per the germline V gene, CDR1 is SGHVS and CDR2 is FQNEAQ. V lost 7 bases and J lost 3, with 13 bases in between. CDR3 length equals 13 residues. CDR3 DNA: TGTGCCAGCAACACGGGACAACGCTACGAGCAGTACTTC. Residues: CASNTGQRYEQYF.

The chain couples TRBV4-1 to TRBJ2-7; D unresolved. This CDR3 is built from 13 residues. Trimming took 0 bases from V and 12 from J, leaving 15 bases between them. Germline assignment: CDR1 MGHRA and CDR2 YSYEKL. CDR3 in DNA: TGCGCCAGCAGCCAAGAAGTGGCTAGTCTGCTGTACTTC. It yields the protein CASSQEVASLLYF.

The gene calls are TRBV5-1 and TRBJ2-2, with TRBD1 matching over 8 bases. The trim removed 1 base at V and 1 base at J, leaving 3 bases unmatched. The CDR3 has 16 residues. Germline-derived CDR1 and CDR2 are SGHRS and YFSETQ. The DNA of the CDR3 is TGCGCCAGCAGCTTGAATGGACAGGGGAACACCGGGGAGCTGTTTTTT. Its translation is CASSLNGQGNTGELFF.

The chain has TRBV19 and TRBJ2-7; the match to TRBD2 covers 9 bases. CDR3 length: 15 amino acids. From germline, CDR1 is LNHDA and CDR2 SQIVND (reference sequence). V shed 3 bases, J shed 0 bases, and the junction held 3 bases outside the gene matches. The CDR3 here is CASSMLAGSSYEQYF. In nucleotides, the CDR3 is TGTGCCAGTAGTATGCTAGCGGGGAGCTCCTACGAGCAGTACTTC.

The rearrangement links TRBV7-3 to TRBJ2-3, with 7 positions matching TRBD1. The CDR3 loop spans 15 amino acids. In germline, CDR1 is SGHTA, CDR2 FQGTGA. Trimming removed 5 bases from V and 3 bases from J; junction bases left unmatched: 8. The CDR3 sequence: CASSQTPRGTDTQYF. In DNA, the CDR3 is TGTGCCAGCAGCCAAACCCCCAGGGGGACAGATACGCAGTATTTT.

This clone showed up just once. This chain joins TRBV27 and TRBJ2-5, with 8 bases aligning to TRBD2. V trimming: 0 bases; J trimming: 1 base; junction bases outside the gene matches: 4. Germline V lookup: CDR1 MNHEY, CDR2 SMNVEV (reference sequence). The CDR3 has 16 residues. As DNA, the CDR3 is TGTGCCAGCAGTTTATCCTCGGGACTAGGCCAAGAGACCCAGTACTTC. It specifies CASSLSSGLGQETQYF.

This sequence joins TRBV27 and TRBJ1-4; D perhaps matches TRBD1 (6 bases). CDR3 length equals 14 residues. The ends were cut back, 4 bases at V and 8 bases at J, with 14 bases in the middle. From germline, CDR1 is MNHEY and CDR2 SMNVEV (reference sequence). CDR3 protein: CASSSTGLGEKLFF. In DNA form, the CDR3 reads TGTGCCAGCAGTTCTACAGGGTTAGGGGAAAAACTGTTTTTT. The whole variable domain, remainder taken from reference TRBV27 and TRBJ1-4, is EAQVTQNPRYLITVTGKKLTVTCSQNMNHEYMSWYRQDPGLGLRQIYYSMNVEVTDKGDVPEGYKVSRKEKRNFPLILESPSPNQTSLYFCASSSTGLGEKLFFGSGTQLSVL.

In DNA form, the CDR3 reads TGTGCCAGCAGCTGGCCGGGACAGGGTTACGAGCAGTTCTTC. This encodes CASSWPGQGYEQFF. The chain employs TRBV6-1 and TRBJ2-1, with 9 bases matching TRBD1. Losses at the gene ends were 6 bases for V and 10 bases for J; bases not matched to a gene: 10. The CDR3 loop spans 14 amino acids. Germline V lookup: CDR1 MNHNS, CDR2 SASEGT.

This chain links TRBV6-1 with TRBJ2-1, with TRBD2 matching over 9 bases. This CDR3 has 18 residues. The junction had 6 bases not matched to a gene; V was cut back by 0 bases and J by 0 bases. CDR1 and CDR2 from the germline V gene are MNHNS and SASEGT. The CDR3 nucleotides read TGTGCCAGCAGTGAAGCGCGGGGGGGGCTGAGCTCCTACAATGAGCAGTTCTTC. Translation: CASSEARGGLSSYNEQFF.

The V call is TRBV6-6, the J call TRBJ1-5; 7 bases are a match to TRBD1. The CDR3 contains 15 residues. From germline, CDR1 is MNHNY and CDR2 SVGAGI (reference sequence). The J segment lost 0 bases and the V segment lost 3 bases, leaving 2 bases of the junction unmatched. The CDR3 protein is CASSYQGGSNQPQHF. The CDR3 DNA sequence: TGTGCCAGCAGTTATCAGGGGGGTAGCAATCAGCCCCAGCATTTT.

CDR3 sequence reads: CASPPGGGVTGELFF. DNA for the CDR3: TGTGCCAGCCCCCCCGGCGGAGGGGTCACCGGGGAGCTGTTTTTT. This rearrangement joins TRBV11-2 to TRBJ2-2; weak D call: TRBD2 (6 bases). V lost 8 bases and J 4 bases, leaving 17 bases between the germline ends. The germline V gene has CDR1 SGHAT and CDR2 FQNNGV. The CDR3 spans 15 residues. The full variable domain, its missing parts supplied by reference TRBV11-2 and TRBJ2-2, is EAGVAQSPRYKIIEKRQSVAFWCNPISGHATLYWYQQILGQGPKLLIQFQNNGVVDDSQLPKDRFSAERLKGVDSTLKIQPAKLEDSAVYLCASPPGGGVTGELFFGEGSRLTVL.

This clone has just a few counts. The genes are TRBV27 and TRBJ2-7; a possible D gene is TRBD1 (5 bases). The CDR3 covers 14 residues. The germline CDR1 and CDR2 sequences are MNHEY and SMNVEV (reference sequence). V was trimmed by 7 bases and J by 6 bases, leaving 19 bases between them. In DNA form, the CDR3 reads TGTGCCAGCATGAGTAGACAGAACGTCGGCGAGCAGTACTTC. This sequence encodes CASMSRQNVGEQYF.

V is TRBV7-8 and J is TRBJ1-2; 11 bases are a match to TRBD1. This CDR3 region has 14 residues. V lost 8 bases to trimming and J lost 8 bases; unmatched junction nucleotides: 10. From germline, CDR1 is SGHVS and CDR2 FQNEAQ. DNA for the CDR3: TGTGCCAGCTCAAACGGACAGGGGGCAGGAGGCTACACCTTC. It translates to CASSNGQGAGGYTF. The variable domain in full, completed from reference TRBV7-8 and TRBJ1-2, reads GAGVSQSPRYKVAKRGQDVALRCDPISGHVSLFWYQQALGQGPEFLTYFQNEAQLDKSGLPSDRFFAERPEGSVSTLKIQRTQQEDSAVYLCASSNGQGAGGYTFGSGTRLTVV.